A single sample gave rise to the 27 T cell receptor beta chains below, sequenced in a study of blood T cells in healthy people across ages. A sample-barcoded 5' primer and a J-beta primer mix were used in a second PCR of roughly 6 to 12 cycles. TCRdb reprocessed the 5' RACE reads with MiXCR, giving one entry per CDR3 protein. The repertoire holds roughly 790,000 distinct CDR3 sequences, with roughly 47% as singletons. The sequenced sample consisted of blood. The receptors were sampled from a woman aged 55-69 years in good health.

There are a few counts of this clonotype. The chain joins TRBV7-9 to TRBJ2-5; D gene uncertain. Per germline, CDR1 SEHNR and CDR2 FQNEAQ (reference sequence). Deletions cut 1 base from V and 2 bases from J, with 8 bases between. This CDR3 comprises 14 residues. The CDR3 is CASSLVLEQETQYF. CDR3 coding DNA: TGTGCCAGCAGCTTAGTGCTGGAACAAGAGACCCAGTACTTC.

This clonotype was seen a handful of times. The genes are TRBV4-3 and TRBJ2-1; no clear D. The CDR3 has 15 residues. CDR1 and CDR2 (germline): LGHNA, YSLEER. V dropped 2 bases and J dropped 6 bases, with 14 bases sitting between them. This CDR3 is CASSQQAQPVNEQFF. CDR3 nucleotides: TGCGCCAGCAGCCAACAAGCACAGCCCGTCAATGAGCAGTTCTTC.

This clonotype was detected many times. The genes are TRBV20-1 and TRBJ2-7, with a weak D call TRBD1 (6 bases). The length of the CDR3 is 12 residues. The germline V gene encodes CDR1 DFQATT and CDR2 SNEGSKA (reference sequence). The V end lost 8 bases, the J end lost 4 bases, and 15 bases lay between the germline ends. The CDR3 spells CSSPTGNYEQYF. CDR3 DNA: TGCAGTAGTCCTACAGGGAATTACGAGCAGTACTTC.

On this clonotype: This may come from a read error, since a much larger clone is one base off. V gene TRBV2 combines with J gene TRBJ2-5, with D possibly being TRBD1 (5 bases). The J call may be incorrect, as the DNA end agrees better with TRBJ2-7. Germline V gene sequence: CDR1 SNHLY, CDR2 FYNNEI. The CDR3 consists of 13 residues. The DNA for the CDR3 is TGTGCCGGCAACCTCCAGGACATCGGCGAGCAGTACTTC. Protein product: CAGNLQDIGEQYF.

The chain has TRBV19 and TRBJ2-5, with 8 bases lining up with TRBD1. CDR1 LNHDA and CDR2 SQIVND come from the germline V gene (reference sequence). V was clipped by 5 bases and J by 11 bases; unmatched bases: 16. The CDR3 is 15 residues long. CDR3 DNA sequence: TGTGCCAGTAGTTATCAGGGGGCCAGCTTTGGTGAGCAGTACTTC. Its protein is CASSYQGASFGEQYF.

This clonotype was counted once. This chain connects TRBV7-2 to TRBJ1-1; 8 bases match TRBD1. Germline assignment: CDR1 SGHTA and CDR2 FQGNSA. This CDR3 contains 15 residues. V lost 5 bases, J lost 2 bases, and 7 bases stayed unmatched. This CDR3 reads CASSGPGGPNTEAFF. The CDR3 bases are TGTGCCAGCAGCGGACCAGGGGGCCCCAACACTGAAGCTTTCTTT.

The V call is TRBV14, the J call TRBJ2-5; 10 bases are a match to TRBD2. The CDR3 has 15 residues. V lost 0 bases and J lost 9; bases outside the gene matches: 7. Germline V gene lookup returns CDR1 SGHDN and CDR2 FVKESK. CDR3 coding DNA: TGTGCCAGCAGCCAAGAGAGAATACTAGCGGGGCCCCAGTACTTC. This sequence encodes CASSQERILAGPQYF.

This clonotype appeared a few times. The J gene is TRBJ2-4, the V gene TRBV6-5; D is possibly TRBD1 (5 bases). TRBJ2-7 explains the end of the DNA better; the J call may be wrong. Germline assignment: CDR1 MNHEY and CDR2 SVGAGI. The CDR3 sequence is 15 residues long. The DNA for the CDR3 is TGTGCCAGCAGTTACTCGAGGTCAGGGACCTACGAGCAGTACTTC. This codes for CASSYSRSGTYEQYF.

The genes are TRBV29-1 and TRBJ2-3; TRBD2 aligns across 10 bases. The germline CDR1 and CDR2 sequences are SQVTM and ANQGSEA. The V and J ends lost 3 bases and 2 bases, in that order; junction bases with no gene match: 17. The CDR3 has 19 amino acids. CDR3 loop: CSVDIDWASGSGNTDTQYF. The CDR3 DNA sequence: TGCAGCGTTGATATTGATTGGGCTAGCGGGAGTGGTAACACAGATACGCAGTATTTT.

The chain combines TRBV6-1 with TRBJ2-5; D is possibly TRBD2 (7 bases). Trimming stripped 8 bases from V and 4 bases from J, with 23 bases between. The CDR3 loop spans 16 amino acids. CDR1 and CDR2 from the germline V gene are MNHNS and SASEGT. The CDR3 region is CASEDGWGGLGETQYF. The CDR3 DNA follows: TGTGCCAGCGAAGATGGGTGGGGGGGCTTGGGAGAGACCCAGTACTTC.

J is TRBJ1-4 and V is TRBV7-9; D uncertain. The CDR3 sequence is 15 residues long. Germline CDR1 is SEHNR and CDR2 is FQNEAQ (reference sequence). V dropped 3 bases and J dropped 8 bases, with 16 bases sitting between them. As DNA, the CDR3 is TGTGCCAGCAGCTTCCCTCAGGCCCCCAGAGAAAAACTGTTTTTT. Translated, it gives CASSFPQAPREKLFF.

This clonotype was picked up a small number of times. The rearrangement links TRBV20-1 to TRBJ2-1; unclear D gene. The germline V gene has CDR1 DFQATT and CDR2 SNEGSKA (reference sequence). This CDR3 is 10 amino acids long. Trimming removed 5 bases at V and 9 bases at J, with 8 bases between. In nucleotides, the CDR3 is TGCAGTGCTGGATTGGTTGAGCAGTTCTTC. Amino acids: CSAGLVEQFF.

The chain uses TRBV18 and TRBJ2-7; TRBD2 matches at 10 bases. Trimming took 3 bases from V and 0 from J; bases not matched to a gene: 5. CDR1 is KGHSH, CDR2 LQKENI, per germline. The CDR3 consists of 16 residues. CDR3 bases: TGTGCCAGCTCACCTTCTAGCGGGAGCCTCTCCTACGAGCAGTACTTC. This gives the protein CASSPSSGSLSYEQYF. Drawing the rest from reference TRBV18 and TRBJ2-7, the complete variable domain is NAGVMQNPRHLVRRRGQEARLRCSPMKGHSHVYWYRQLPEEGLKFMVYLQKENIIDESGMPKERFSAEFPKEGPSILRIQQVVRGDSAAYFCASSPSSGSLSYEQYFGPGTRLTVT.

The chain is built from TRBV27 and TRBJ1-6; D unclear. The CDR3 has 12 residues. V shed 8 bases and J shed 8 bases, with 10 bases lying between them. The V gene's germline CDR1 is MNHEY and CDR2 SMNVEV (reference sequence). CDR3 sequence: CASRTGDSPLHF. CDR3 nucleotide sequence: TGTGCCAGCCGGACCGGGGATTCACCCCTCCACTTT.

Only a few counts were recorded for this clonotype. The chain links TRBV6-5 to TRBJ2-2; no reliable D call. The germline CDR1 and CDR2 sequences are MNHEY and SVGAGI. V shed 8 bases and J shed 1 base, with 5 bases lying between them. CDR3 length: 12 residues. The CDR3: CASLRNTGELFF. The CDR3 nucleotides read TGTGCCAGCTTGAGGAACACCGGGGAGCTGTTTTTT.

The chain couples TRBV20-1 to TRBJ2-7; 7 positions agree with TRBD2. Germline V gene lookup returns CDR1 DFQATT and CDR2 SNEGSKA (reference sequence). This CDR3 is 14 amino acids long. The ends lost 3 bases at V and 5 bases at J; junction bases unmatched: 10. CDR3: CSASLRGRRHEQYF. In DNA, the CDR3 is TGCAGTGCTAGTTTGCGGGGGAGGAGGCACGAGCAGTACTTC.

The chain carries TRBV20-1 and TRBJ1-5, with D tentatively TRBD1 (6 bases). V lost 2 bases, J lost 0 bases, and 11 bases lay in between. This CDR3 is 15 amino acids long. Germline assignment: CDR1 DFQATT and CDR2 SNEGSKA (reference sequence). The CDR3, as DNA: TGCAGTGCTAGATCCGGGACAAATAGCAATCAGCCCCAGCATTTT. Its translation: CSARSGTNSNQPQHF.

The table lists this clonotype with a few counts. The gene calls are TRBV13 and TRBJ2-1; no clear D. Trimming removed 0 bases at V and 7 bases at J, with 10 bases between. Germline V gene lookup returns CDR1 PRHDT and CDR2 FYEKMQ (reference sequence). The CDR3 covers 14 residues. Here the CDR3 DNA reads TGTGCCAGCAGCTTAGGAGGGCCGCGGAATGAGCAGTTCTTC. The encoded protein is CASSLGGPRNEQFF. The complete variable domain, with remaining parts taken from reference TRBV13 and TRBJ2-1, reads AAGVIQSPRHLIKEKRETATLKCYPIPRHDTVYWYQQGPGQDPQFLISFYEKMQSDKGSIPDRFSAQQFSDYHSELNMSSLELGDSALYFCASSLGGPRNEQFFGPGTRLTVL.

V and J are TRBV4-1 and TRBJ1-2; D may be TRBD1 (5 bases). CDR1 and CDR2 (germline): MGHRA, YSYEKL. This CDR3 is 15 amino acids long. The V and J ends lost 0 bases and 5 bases respectively, with 13 bases between them. Written as DNA, the CDR3 is TGCGCCAGCAGCCAAGAGTCCAGTCACAGGTATGGCTACACCTTC. Translating it yields CASSQESSHRYGYTF.

As concerns this clonotype: A much larger clone lies one base from this, so it may be a read error. CDR3 protein: CASSLDENNEQYF. CDR3 sequence (DNA): TGTGCCAGCAGCTTAGACGAGAACAATGAGCAGTACTTC. The genes are TRBV7-2 and TRBJ2-7; the D is unclear. Trimming removed 1 base at V and 7 bases at J, with 11 bases between. The germline CDR1 and CDR2 sequences are SGHTA and FQGNSA. The CDR3 has 13 residues. The variable domain in full, with the rest retrieved from reference TRBV7-2 and TRBJ2-7, is GAGVSQSPSNKVTEKGKDVELRCDPISGHTALYWYRQSLGQGLEFLIYFQGNSAPDKSGLPSDRFSAERTGGSVSTLTIQRTQQEDSAVYLCASSLDENNEQYFGPGTRLTVT.

This clonotype came up a few times. The V call is TRBV3-1, the J call TRBJ2-1; 7 bases map to TRBD1. The CDR3 loop spans 14 amino acids. Germline V gene data show CDR1 as LGHDT and CDR2 as YNNKEL (reference sequence). V gave up 1 base and J gave up 10 bases; unmatched junction bases: 7. CDR3 sequence reads: CASSQGQGTGEQFF. The CDR3 bases are TGTGCCAGCAGCCAAGGACAGGGCACTGGGGAGCAGTTCTTC.

This clonotype was detected a few times. The gene calls are TRBV2 and TRBJ2-3, with TRBD1 identical over 8 bases. Unmatched junction bases numbered 8, after V lost 7 bases and J lost 5 bases. Germline CDR1 SNHLY, CDR2 FYNNEI. The CDR3 is 14 residues long. CDR3 sequence (DNA): TGTGCCAGCACCGGACAGGGCCCCGGAGATACGCAGTATTTT. This gives the protein CASTGQGPGDTQYF. Drawing the rest from reference TRBV2 and TRBJ2-3, the complete variable domain is EPEVTQTPSHQVTQMGQEVILRCVPISNHLYFYWYRQILGQKVEFLVSFYNNEISEKSEIFDDQFSVERPDGSNFTLKIRSTKLEDSAMYFCASTGQGPGDTQYFGPGTRLTVL.

This clonotype was picked up a small number of times. In nucleotides, the CDR3 is TGTGCCAGCAGCTACCTCGGACAGGGTGATGAGCAGTTCTTC. Its translation is CASSYLGQGDEQFF. This rearrangement joins TRBV7-3 to TRBJ2-1; the match to TRBD1 covers 8 bases. Germline V CDR1 and CDR2: SGHTA, FQGTGA. The J segment lost 8 bases and the V segment lost 4 bases, leaving 7 bases of the junction unmatched. The CDR3 length is 14 residues.

The V and J genes are TRBV18 and TRBJ2-5; 10 bases fit TRBD2. The CDR3 length is 15 residues. Germline V gene data show CDR1 as KGHSH and CDR2 as LQKENI. V was pared by 6 bases and J by 11 bases, with 15 bases of the junction left unmatched. The CDR3 protein is CASSPTAGGRNEQYF. The CDR3 DNA follows: TGTGCCAGCTCCCCAACAGCGGGGGGGAGGAATGAGCAGTACTTC.

CDR3 amino acids: CSARDGIVPETQYF. CDR3 DNA: TGCAGTGCTAGAGATGGGATAGTCCCAGAGACCCAGTACTTC. This sequence joins TRBV20-1 and TRBJ2-5; the D is unclear. V gave up 0 bases and J gave up 4 bases, with 12 bases separating them. The germline CDR1 and CDR2 sequences are DFQATT and SNEGSKA (reference sequence). The CDR3 spans 14 residues.

The rearrangement links TRBV6-2 or TRBV6-3 to TRBJ1-2; tentatively, D is TRBD1 (6 bases). The germline V and J ends were trimmed by 2 bases and 6 bases, with 16 bases remaining between them. The CDR3 spans 15 residues. Germline V gives CDR1 MNHEY, CDR2 SVGEGT. CDR3 nucleotides: TGTGCCAGCAGTTACCTAGGACAGTCAAGTGATGGCTACACCTTC. Translation gives CASSYLGQSSDGYTF.

The chain uses TRBV12-3 or TRBV12-4 and TRBJ1-5; tentatively, D is TRBD1 (6 bases). The CDR3 is 15 amino acids. V was pared by 1 base and J by 6 bases, with 13 bases between. The CDR3 nucleotides read TGTGCCAGCAGTTTAGAGGTACAGGGTTTTCAGCCCCAGCATTTT. This encodes CASSLEVQGFQPQHF.